Included here is one TCR beta chain sequence, with context. The table came from immunoSEQ multiplex PCR; TCRdb's copy has only in-frame clones and leaves some out. The table shows fewer than 250,000 clones, with roughly 84% occurring only once. Trimming removed 6 bases from V and 0 bases from J; junction bases left unmatched: 12. From germline, CDR1 is SGHRS and CDR2 YFSETQ. This CDR3 is built from 17 residues. These data come from a study of cytomegalovirus exposure and HLA in healthy donors. The rearrangement links TRBV5-1 to TRBJ2-1; TRBD1 agrees at 7 bases. This receptor was obtained from a woman between 18 and 30 years old in good health and CMV-seropositive. Sequenced sample: PBMCs. Here the CDR3 reads CASTSSGRDSSYNEQFF. CDR3 DNA: TGCGCCAGCACCTCATCCGGCAGGGACAGCTCCTACAATGAGCAGTTCTTC.